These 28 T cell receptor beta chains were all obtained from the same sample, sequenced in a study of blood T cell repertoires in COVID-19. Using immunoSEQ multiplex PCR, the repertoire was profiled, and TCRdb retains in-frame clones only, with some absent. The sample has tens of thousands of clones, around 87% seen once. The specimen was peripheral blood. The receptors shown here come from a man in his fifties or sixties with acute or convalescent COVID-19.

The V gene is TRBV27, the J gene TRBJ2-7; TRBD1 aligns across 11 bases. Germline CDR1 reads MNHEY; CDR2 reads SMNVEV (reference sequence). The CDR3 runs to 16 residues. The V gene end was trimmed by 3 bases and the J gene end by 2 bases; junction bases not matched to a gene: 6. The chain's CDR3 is CASSFSGGQGAYEQYF. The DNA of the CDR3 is TGTGCCAGCAGTTTTTCGGGGGGACAGGGGGCCTACGAGCAGTACTTC.

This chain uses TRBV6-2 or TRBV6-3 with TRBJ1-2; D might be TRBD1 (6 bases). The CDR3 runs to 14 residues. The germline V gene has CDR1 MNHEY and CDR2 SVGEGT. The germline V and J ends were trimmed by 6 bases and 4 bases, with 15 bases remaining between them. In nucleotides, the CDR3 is TGTGCCAGCAGCCCCGGACAGCCCGGCTATGGCTACACCTTC. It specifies CASSPGQPGYGYTF.

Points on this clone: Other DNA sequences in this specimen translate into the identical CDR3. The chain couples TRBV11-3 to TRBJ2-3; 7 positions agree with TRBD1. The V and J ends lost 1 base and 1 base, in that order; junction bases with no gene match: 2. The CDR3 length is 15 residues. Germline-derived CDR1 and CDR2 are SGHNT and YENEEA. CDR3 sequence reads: CASSLGQGGTDTQYF. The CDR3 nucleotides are TGTGCCAGCAGCTTAGGACAGGGTGGCACAGATACGCAGTATTTT.

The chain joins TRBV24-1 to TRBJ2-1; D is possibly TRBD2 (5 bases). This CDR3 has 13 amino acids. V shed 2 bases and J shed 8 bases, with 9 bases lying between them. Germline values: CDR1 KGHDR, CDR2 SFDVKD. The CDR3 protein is CATSDYEGHEQFF. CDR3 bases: TGTGCCACCAGTGATTATGAGGGCCATGAGCAGTTCTTC.

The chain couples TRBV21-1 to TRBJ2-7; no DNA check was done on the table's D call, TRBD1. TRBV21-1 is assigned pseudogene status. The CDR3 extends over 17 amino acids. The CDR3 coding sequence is TGTGCCAGCAGCCCTCACCGGGACAGGGGGACCTCCTACGAGCAGTACGTC. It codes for CASSPHRDRGTSYEQYV.

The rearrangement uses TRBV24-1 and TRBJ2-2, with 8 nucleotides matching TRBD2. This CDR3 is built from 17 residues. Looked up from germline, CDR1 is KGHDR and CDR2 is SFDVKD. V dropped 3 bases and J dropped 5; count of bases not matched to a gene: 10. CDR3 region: CATSDHQAGVGTGELFF. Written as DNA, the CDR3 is TGTGCCACCAGTGATCATCAAGCGGGAGTTGGAACCGGGGAGCTGTTTTTT.

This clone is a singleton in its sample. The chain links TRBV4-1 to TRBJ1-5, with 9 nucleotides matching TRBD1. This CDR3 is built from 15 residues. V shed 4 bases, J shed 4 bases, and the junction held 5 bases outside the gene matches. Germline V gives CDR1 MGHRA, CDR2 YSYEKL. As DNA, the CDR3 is TGCGCCAGCAGCCCCGTCGGGACAGGGAATCAGCCCCAGCATTTT. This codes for CASSPVGTGNQPQHF.

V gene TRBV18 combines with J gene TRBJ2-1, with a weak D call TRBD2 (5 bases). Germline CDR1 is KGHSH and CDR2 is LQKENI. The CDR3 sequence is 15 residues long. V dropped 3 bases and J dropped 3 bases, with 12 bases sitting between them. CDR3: CASSPGWELYNEQFF. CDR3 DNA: TGTGCCAGCTCACCTGGGTGGGAGCTCTACAATGAGCAGTTCTTC.

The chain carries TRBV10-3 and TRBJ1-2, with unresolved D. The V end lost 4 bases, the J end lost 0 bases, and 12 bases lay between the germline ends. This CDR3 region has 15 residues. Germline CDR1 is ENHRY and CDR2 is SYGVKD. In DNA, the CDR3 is TGTGCCATCAGTGGCCAGGAAATCGCTAACTATGGCTACACCTTC. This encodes CAISGQEIANYGYTF.

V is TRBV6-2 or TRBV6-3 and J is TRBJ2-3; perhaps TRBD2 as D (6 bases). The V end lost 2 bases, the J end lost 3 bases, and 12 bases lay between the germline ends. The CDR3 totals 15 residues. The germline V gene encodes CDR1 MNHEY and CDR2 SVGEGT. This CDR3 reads CASSYGTLGTDTQYF. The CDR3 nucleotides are TGTGCCAGCAGTTACGGGACTCTGGGGACAGATACGCAGTATTTT.

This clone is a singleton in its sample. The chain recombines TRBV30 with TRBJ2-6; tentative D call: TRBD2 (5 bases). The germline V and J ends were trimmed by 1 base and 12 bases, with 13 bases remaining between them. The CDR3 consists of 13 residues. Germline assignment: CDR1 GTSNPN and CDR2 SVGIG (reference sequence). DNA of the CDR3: TGTGCCTGGAGTGGGCTTCGAGGGATCGTCCTGACTTTC. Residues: CAWSGLRGIVLTF.

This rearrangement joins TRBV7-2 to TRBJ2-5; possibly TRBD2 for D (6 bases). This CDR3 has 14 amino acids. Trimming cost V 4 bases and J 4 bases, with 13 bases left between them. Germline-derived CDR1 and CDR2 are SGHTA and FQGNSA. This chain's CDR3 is CASSSTSTGETQYF. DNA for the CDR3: TGTGCCAGCAGCTCGACTAGTACAGGAGAGACCCAGTACTTC.

In DNA form, the CDR3 reads TGTGCCAGCAGCGGAGGACAGGGGAACTATGGCTACACCTTC. As protein: CASSGGQGNYGYTF. This rearrangement joins TRBV5-6 to TRBJ1-2; 9 bases match TRBD1. The CDR3 runs 14 residues. The germline gives CDR1 SGHDT, CDR2 YYEEEE. The V gene end was trimmed by 4 bases and the J gene end by 2 bases; junction bases not matched to a gene: 3.

CDR3 residues: CASSSGLAGRSASTDTQYF. For the CDR3, the DNA is TGCGCCAGCAGCTCTGGACTAGCGGGACGTTCCGCTAGCACAGATACGCAGTATTTT. The chain couples TRBV5-1 to TRBJ2-3; 12 bases align to TRBD2. V trimming: 3 bases; J trimming: 0 bases; junction bases outside the gene matches: 11. This CDR3 has 19 amino acids. CDR1 and CDR2 (germline): SGHRS, YFSETQ.

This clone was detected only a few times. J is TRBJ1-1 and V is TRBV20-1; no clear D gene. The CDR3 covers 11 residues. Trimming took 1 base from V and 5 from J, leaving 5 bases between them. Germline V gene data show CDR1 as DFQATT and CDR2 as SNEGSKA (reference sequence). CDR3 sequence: CSARVQTEAFF. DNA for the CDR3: TGCAGTGCTAGAGTTCAAACTGAAGCTTTCTTT.

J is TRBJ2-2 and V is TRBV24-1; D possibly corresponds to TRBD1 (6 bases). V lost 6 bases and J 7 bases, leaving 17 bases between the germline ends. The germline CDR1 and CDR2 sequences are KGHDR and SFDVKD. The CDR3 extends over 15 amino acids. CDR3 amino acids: CATSPARGGDGELFF. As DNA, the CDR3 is TGTGCCACCAGTCCGGCCAGGGGCGGAGACGGGGAGCTGTTTTTT.

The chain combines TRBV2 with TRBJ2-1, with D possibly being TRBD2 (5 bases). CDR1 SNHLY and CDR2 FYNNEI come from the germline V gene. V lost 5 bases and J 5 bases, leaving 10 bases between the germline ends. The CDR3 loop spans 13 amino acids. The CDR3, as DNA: TGTGCCAGCAGTAGGACTGGGAACAATGAGCAGTTCTTC. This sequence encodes CASSRTGNNEQFF.

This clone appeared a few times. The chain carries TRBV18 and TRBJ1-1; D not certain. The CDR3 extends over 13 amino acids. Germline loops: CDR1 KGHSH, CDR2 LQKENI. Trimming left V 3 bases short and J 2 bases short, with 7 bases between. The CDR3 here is CASSPQENTEAFF. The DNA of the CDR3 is TGTGCCAGCTCACCGCAGGAAAACACTGAAGCTTTCTTT.

CDR3 nucleotide sequence: TGTGCCTGGAGCGCAGGGGCTGAAGCTTTCTTT. The encoded protein is CAWSAGAEAFF. The J gene is TRBJ1-1, the V gene TRBV30, with a tentative D call TRBD1 (6 bases). This CDR3 spans 11 amino acids. The germline gives CDR1 GTSNPN, CDR2 SVGIG (reference sequence). V was trimmed by 3 bases and J by 6 bases, leaving 8 bases between them.

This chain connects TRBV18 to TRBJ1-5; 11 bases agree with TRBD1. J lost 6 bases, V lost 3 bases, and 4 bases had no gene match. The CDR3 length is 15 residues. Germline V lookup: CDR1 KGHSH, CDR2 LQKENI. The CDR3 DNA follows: TGTGCCAGCTCACCCGGGACAGGGGGTAGTCAGCCCCAGCATTTT. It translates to CASSPGTGGSQPQHF.

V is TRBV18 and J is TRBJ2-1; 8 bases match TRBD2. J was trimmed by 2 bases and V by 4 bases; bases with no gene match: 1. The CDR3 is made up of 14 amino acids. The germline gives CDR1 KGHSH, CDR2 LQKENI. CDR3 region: CASSRGRPYNEQFF. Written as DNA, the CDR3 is TGTGCCAGCTCACGCGGGAGGCCCTACAATGAGCAGTTCTTC.

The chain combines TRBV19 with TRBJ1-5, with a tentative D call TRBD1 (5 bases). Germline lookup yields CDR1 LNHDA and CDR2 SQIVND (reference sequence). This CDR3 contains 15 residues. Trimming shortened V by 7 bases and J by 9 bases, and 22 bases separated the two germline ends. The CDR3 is CASMRQGGVKGPQHF. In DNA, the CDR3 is TGTGCCAGTATGCGGCAGGGAGGCGTGAAGGGGCCCCAGCATTTT.

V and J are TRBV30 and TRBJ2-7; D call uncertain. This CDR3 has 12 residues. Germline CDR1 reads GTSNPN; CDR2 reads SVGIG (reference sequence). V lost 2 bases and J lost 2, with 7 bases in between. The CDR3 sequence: CAWSPQTYEQYF. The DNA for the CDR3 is TGTGCCTGGAGTCCACAGACCTACGAGCAGTACTTC.

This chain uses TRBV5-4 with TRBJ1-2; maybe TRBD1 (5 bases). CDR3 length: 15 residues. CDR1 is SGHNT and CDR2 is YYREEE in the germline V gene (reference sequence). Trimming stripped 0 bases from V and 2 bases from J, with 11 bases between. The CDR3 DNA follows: TGTGCCAGCAGCTTGGGGACAAAGGCGAACTATGGCTACACCTTC. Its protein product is CASSLGTKANYGYTF.

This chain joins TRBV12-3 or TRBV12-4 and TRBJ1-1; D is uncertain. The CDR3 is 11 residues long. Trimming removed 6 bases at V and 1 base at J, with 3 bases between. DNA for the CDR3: TGTGCCAGCAGCTGGAACACTGAAGCTTTCTTT. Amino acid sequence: CASSWNTEAFF.

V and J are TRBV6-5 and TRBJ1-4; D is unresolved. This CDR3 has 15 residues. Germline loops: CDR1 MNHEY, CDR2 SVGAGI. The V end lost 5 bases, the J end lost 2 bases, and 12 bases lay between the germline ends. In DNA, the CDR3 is TGTGCCAGCAGTCTCCCGCGGTCCACTAATGAAAAACTGTTTTTT. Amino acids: CASSLPRSTNEKLFF.

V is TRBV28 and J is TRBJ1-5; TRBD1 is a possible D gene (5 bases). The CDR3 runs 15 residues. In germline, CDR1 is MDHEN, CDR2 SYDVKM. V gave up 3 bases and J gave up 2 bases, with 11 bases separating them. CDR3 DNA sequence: TGTGCCAGCAGTTTCTCCTCCAGGGGCAATCAGCCCCAGCATTTT. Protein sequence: CASSFSSRGNQPQHF. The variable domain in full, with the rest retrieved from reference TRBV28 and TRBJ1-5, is DVKVTQSSRYLVKRTGEKVFLECVQDMDHENMFWYRQDPGLGLRLIYFSYDVKMKEKGDIPEGYSVSREKKERFSLILESASTNQTSMYLCASSFSSRGNQPQHFGDGTRLSIL.

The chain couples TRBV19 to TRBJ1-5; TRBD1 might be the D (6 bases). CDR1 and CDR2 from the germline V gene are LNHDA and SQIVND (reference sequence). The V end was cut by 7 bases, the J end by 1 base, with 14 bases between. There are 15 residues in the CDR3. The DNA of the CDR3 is TGTGCCAGTACCAAACAGGGTCGAAGCAATCAGCCCCAGCATTTT. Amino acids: CASTKQGRSNQPQHF.